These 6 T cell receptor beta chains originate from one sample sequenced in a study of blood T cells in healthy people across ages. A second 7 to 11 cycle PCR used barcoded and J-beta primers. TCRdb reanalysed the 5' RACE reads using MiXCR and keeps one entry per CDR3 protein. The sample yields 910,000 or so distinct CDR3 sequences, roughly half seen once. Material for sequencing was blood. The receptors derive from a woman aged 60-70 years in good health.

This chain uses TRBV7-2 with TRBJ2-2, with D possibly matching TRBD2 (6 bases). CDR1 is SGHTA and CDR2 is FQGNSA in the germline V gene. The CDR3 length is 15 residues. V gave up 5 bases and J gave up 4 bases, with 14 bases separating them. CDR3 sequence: CASSLRLASTGELFF. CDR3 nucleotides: TGTGCCAGCAGCCTAAGGCTAGCGAGCACCGGGGAGCTGTTTTTT. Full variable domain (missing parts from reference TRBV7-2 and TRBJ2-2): GAGVSQSPSNKVTEKGKDVELRCDPISGHTALYWYRQSLGQGLEFLIYFQGNSAPDKSGLPSDRFSAERTGGSVSTLTIQRTQQEDSAVYLCASSLRLASTGELFFGEGSRLTVL.

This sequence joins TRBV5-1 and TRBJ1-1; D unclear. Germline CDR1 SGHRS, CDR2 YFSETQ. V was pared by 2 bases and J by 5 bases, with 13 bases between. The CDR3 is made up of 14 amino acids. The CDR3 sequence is CASSLVDLQTEAFF. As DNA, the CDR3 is TGCGCCAGCAGCTTAGTGGACCTCCAAACTGAAGCTTTCTTT. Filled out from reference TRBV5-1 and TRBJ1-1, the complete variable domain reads KAGVTQTPRYLIKTRGQQVTLSCSPISGHRSVSWYQQTPGQGLQFLFEYFSETQRNKGNFPGRFSGRQFSNSRSEMNVSTLELGDSALYLCASSLVDLQTEAFFGQGTRLTVV.

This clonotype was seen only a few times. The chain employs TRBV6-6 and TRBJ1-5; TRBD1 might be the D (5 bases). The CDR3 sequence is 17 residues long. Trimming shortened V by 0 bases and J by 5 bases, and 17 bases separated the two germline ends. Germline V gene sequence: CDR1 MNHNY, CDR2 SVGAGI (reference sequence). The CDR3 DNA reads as TGTGCCAGCAGTTACTCGACTTCCGGGGTAGGGGATCAGCCCCAGCATTTT. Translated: CASSYSTSGVGDQPQHF.

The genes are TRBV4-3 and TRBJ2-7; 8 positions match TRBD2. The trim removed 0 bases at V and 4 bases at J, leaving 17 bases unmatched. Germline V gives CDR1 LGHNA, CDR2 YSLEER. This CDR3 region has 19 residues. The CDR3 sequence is CASSQDNAGVSGSGYEQYF. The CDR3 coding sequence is TGCGCCAGCAGCCAAGATAATGCGGGTGTAAGCGGGAGTGGTTACGAGCAGTACTTC.

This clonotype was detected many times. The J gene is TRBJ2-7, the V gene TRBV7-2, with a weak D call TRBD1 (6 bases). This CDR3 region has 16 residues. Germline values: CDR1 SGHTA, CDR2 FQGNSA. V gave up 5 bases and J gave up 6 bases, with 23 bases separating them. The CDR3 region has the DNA TGTGCCAGCAGCCCGGGGACAACCGGGTATAGGGGCGAGCAGTACTTC. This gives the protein CASSPGTTGYRGEQYF.

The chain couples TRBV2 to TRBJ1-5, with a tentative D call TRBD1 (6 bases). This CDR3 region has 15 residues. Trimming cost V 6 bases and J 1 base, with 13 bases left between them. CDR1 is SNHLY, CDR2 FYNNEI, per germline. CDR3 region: CASRRTELSNQPQHF. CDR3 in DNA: TGTGCCAGCAGACGGACAGAACTCAGCAATCAGCCCCAGCATTTT.